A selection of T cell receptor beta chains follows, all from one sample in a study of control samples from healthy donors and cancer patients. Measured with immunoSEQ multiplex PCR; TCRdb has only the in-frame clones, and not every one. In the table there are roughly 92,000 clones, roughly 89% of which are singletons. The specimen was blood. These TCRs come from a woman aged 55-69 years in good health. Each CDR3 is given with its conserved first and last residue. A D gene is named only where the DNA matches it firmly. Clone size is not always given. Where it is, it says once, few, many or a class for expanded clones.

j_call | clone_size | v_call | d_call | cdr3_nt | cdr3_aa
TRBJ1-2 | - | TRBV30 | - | TGTGCCTGGAGACGGAACTATGGCTACACCTTC | CAWRRNYGYTF
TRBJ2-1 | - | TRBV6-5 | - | TGTGCCAGCAGTCCTCGAAGGCCAGCCTACAATGAGCAGTTCTTC | CASSPRRPAYNEQFF
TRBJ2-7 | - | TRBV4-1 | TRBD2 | TGCGCCAGCAGCCGGGGACTAGCGGGGGACTACGAGCAGTACTTC | CASSRGLAGDYEQYF
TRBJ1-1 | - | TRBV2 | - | TGTGCCAGCAGTGATAGAGGGGTTGGCACTGAAGCTTTCTTT | CASSDRGVGTEAFF
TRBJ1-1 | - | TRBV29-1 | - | TGCAGCGTTGAGGCACAGCCGAACACTGAAGCTTTCTTT | CSVEAQPNTEAFF
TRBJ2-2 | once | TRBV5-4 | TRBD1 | TGTGCCAGCAGCTCATCGACAGGGGAGAACACCGGGGAGCTGTTTTTT | CASSSSTGENTGELFF
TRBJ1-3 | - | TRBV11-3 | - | TGTGCCAGCAGCTTAGAGGGAGGGGACGGCTCTGGAAACACCATATATTTT | CASSLEGGDGSGNTIYF
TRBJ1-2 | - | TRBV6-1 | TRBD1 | TGTGCCAGCAGTGAAATCGGGGTACAGGGGGTTCATGGCTACACCTTC | CASSEIGVQGVHGYTF
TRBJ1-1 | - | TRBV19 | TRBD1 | TGTGCCAGTAGTAAAACGGGACAGGTCCTGTTTGAAGCTTTCTTT | CASSKTGQVLFEAFF
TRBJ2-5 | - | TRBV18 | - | TGTGCCAGCTCACCAGCGGGCGAGGGAGAGACCCAGTACTTC | CASSPAGEGETQYF
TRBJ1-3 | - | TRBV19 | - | TGTGCCAGTACCCCTGGGAGGACAGCTGGAAACACCATATATTTT | CASTPGRTAGNTIYF
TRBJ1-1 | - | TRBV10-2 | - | TGCGCCAGCAGTGCCCCCCGGGGAATCACTGAAGCTTTCTTT | CASSAPRGITEAFF
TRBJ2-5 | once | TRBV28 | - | TGTGCCAGCAGTTTACCCCAAAAGACCCAGTACTTC | CASSLPQKTQYF
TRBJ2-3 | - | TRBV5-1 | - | TGCGCCAGCAGCTTGACTTCGACAAGCACAGATACGCAGTATTTT | CASSLTSTSTDTQYF
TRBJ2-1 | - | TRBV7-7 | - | TGTGCTAGCAGCGTTGGACCGAGCTCCTACAATGAGCAGTTCTTC | CASSVGPSSYNEQFF
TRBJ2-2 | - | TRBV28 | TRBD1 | TGTGCCAGCAGCCGACTCGGGACAGGGGGTTTTAACACCGGGGAGCTGTTTTTT | CASSRLGTGGFNTGELFF
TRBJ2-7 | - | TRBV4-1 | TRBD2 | TGCGCCAGCAGCCAAGGGACCTTAGCGGGCGTGAGAGGGGAGCAGTACTTC | CASSQGTLAGVRGEQYF
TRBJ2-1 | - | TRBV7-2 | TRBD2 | TGTGCCAGCAGCCGGAGGTCTAGCGGGAGCTCCTACAATGAGCAGTTCTTC | CASSRRSSGSSYNEQFF
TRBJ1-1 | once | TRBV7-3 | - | TGTGCCAGCAGCTCGACAGTGAACACTGAAGCTTTCTTT | CASSSTVNTEAFF
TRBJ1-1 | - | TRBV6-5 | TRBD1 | TGTGCCAGCAGTTTTACAGGGGATCCGAACACTGAAGCTTTCTTT | CASSFTGDPNTEAFF
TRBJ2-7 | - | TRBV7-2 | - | TGTGCCAGCAGCCTCTGGGAGGGGGGCGGGGAGCAGTACTTC | CASSLWEGGGEQYF
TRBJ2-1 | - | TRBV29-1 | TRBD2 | TGCAGCGTTGTAAAGGGTAGCGGGAGACCCCATGAGCAGTTCTTC | CSVVKGSGRPHEQFF
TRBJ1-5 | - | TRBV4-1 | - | TGCGCCAGCAGCCAAGATCTTTTGAGTGGCAATCAGCCCCAGCATTTT | CASSQDLLSGNQPQHF
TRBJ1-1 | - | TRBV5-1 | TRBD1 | TGCGCCAGCAGCCCGGATCCCGGGACAGGGGTCGGCACTGAAGCTTTCTTT | CASSPDPGTGVGTEAFF
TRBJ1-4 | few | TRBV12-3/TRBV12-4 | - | TGTGCCAGCAGTTCTCAAGGGGAAAAACTGTTTTTT | CASSSQGEKLFF
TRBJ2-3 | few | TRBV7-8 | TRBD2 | TGTGCCAGCAGCCCCCGGGCTAGCGGGGGGTTCACAGATACGCAGTATTTT | CASSPRASGGFTDTQYF